The entry below describes one T cell receptor (beta chain). The trim removed 3 bases at V and 4 bases at J, leaving 6 bases unmatched. This CDR3 region has 15 residues. The germline V gene has CDR1 LNHNV and CDR2 YYDKDF (reference sequence). This sample is drawn from a study of blood T cell repertoires in COVID-19. Study summary: Both acute and convalescent COVID-19 samples were obtained from the United States, Italy and Spain.

Data came from immunoSEQ multiplex PCR; TCRdb stores just in-frame clones and leaves some out. The profile shows around 300,000 clones, 65% to 90% of them singletons. The sample consisted of peripheral blood. This sequence joins TRBV15 and TRBJ2-5; 9 nucleotides line up with TRBD1. The sequence was collected from a human donor in a cohort sampled during active COVID-19. As DNA, the CDR3 is TGTGCCACCAGCAGGGGGACAGGGACTTCAGAGACCCAGTACTTC. Protein product: CATSRGTGTSETQYF.